One and the same sample provided the 16 T cell receptor beta chains below, sequenced in a study of T cell responses to AZD1222 COVID-19 vaccine. Profiling relied on immunoSEQ multiplex PCR, and the TCRdb table lists in-frame clones only, not all of them. Among about 180,000 clones listed, roughly 94% were seen once. The sample consisted of peripheral blood, taken 28 days after the second AZD1222 dose. All receptors come from an adult who received the AZD1222 COVID-19 vaccine.

V and J are TRBV6-5 and TRBJ1-2; no clear D. Trimming took off 2 bases at V and 0 bases at J, with 4 bases between the two ends. The germline CDR1 and CDR2 sequences are MNHEY and SVGAGI. The CDR3 is made up of 13 amino acids. The DNA of the CDR3 is TGTGCCAGCAGTTACCAGACTAACTATGGCTACACCTTC. Amino acids: CASSYQTNYGYTF.

The chain combines TRBV6-1 with TRBJ1-6; no clear D. The CDR3 runs 12 residues. From germline, CDR1 is MNHNS and CDR2 SASEGT. V lost 2 bases, J lost 8 bases, and 4 bases lay in between. The CDR3 bases are TGTGCCAGCAGTGAATACTATTCACCCCTCCACTTT. Its protein product is CASSEYYSPLHF.

On this clone itself: Different DNA sequences within this sample yield the same CDR3. V gene TRBV7-2 combines with J gene TRBJ1-5, with TRBD1 matching 8 bases. The V segment lost 5 bases and the J segment 4 bases; nucleotides outside the gene matches: 4. In germline, CDR1 is SGHTA, CDR2 FQGNSA. The CDR3 sequence is 14 residues long. CDR3: CASSPDRVNQPQHF. The CDR3 DNA sequence: TGTGCCAGCAGCCCGGACAGGGTAAATCAGCCCCAGCATTTT.

The chain employs TRBV7-3 and TRBJ1-1, with D unclear. CDR3 size: 14 residues. Trimming cost V 7 bases and J 4 bases, with 16 bases left between them. Germline-derived CDR1 and CDR2 are SGHTA and FQGTGA. The DNA of the CDR3 is TGTGCCAGCACTCTACACCCTGGGAGCACTGAAGCTTTCTTT. This translates into CASTLHPGSTEAFF.

The chain is built from TRBV4-1 and TRBJ1-2, with D maybe TRBD1 (5 bases). The germline gives CDR1 MGHRA, CDR2 YSYEKL. V lost 0 bases, J lost 4 bases, and 12 bases lay in between. This CDR3 has 15 amino acids. The CDR3 region has the DNA TGCGCCAGCAGCCAAGATGGCAGGGCGGGCTATGGCTACACCTTC. The encoded protein is CASSQDGRAGYGYTF.

In DNA, the CDR3 is TGTGCCAGCAGGACGACAGGAGGCGAAGAGACCCAGTACTTC. Amino acid sequence: CASRTTGGEETQYF. The rearrangement uses TRBV28 and TRBJ2-5; D might be TRBD1 (6 bases). V lost 6 bases and J 3 bases, leaving 14 bases between the germline ends. The CDR3 extends over 14 amino acids. Germline V gene lookup returns CDR1 MDHEN and CDR2 SYDVKM.

This clone is a singleton in its sample. The chain is built from TRBV11-3 and TRBJ1-1; 7 bases agree with TRBD1. The CDR3 has 11 amino acids. The germline V gene has CDR1 SGHNT and CDR2 YENEEA. With 9 bases clipped from V and 5 bases from J, the junction kept 3 bases outside the gene matches. CDR3 residues: CASRTGTEAFF. CDR3 in DNA: TGTGCCAGTAGGACAGGTACTGAAGCTTTCTTT.

The rearrangement joins TRBV9 to TRBJ1-4; D unclear. The CDR3 is 15 amino acids. Trimming left V 0 bases short and J 4 bases short, with 10 bases between. The V gene's germline CDR1 is SGDLS and CDR2 YYNGEE. CDR3 in DNA: TGTGCCAGCAGCGTAGGCGGCAGTAATAATGAAAAACTGTTTTTT. Translating it yields CASSVGGSNNEKLFF.

The sample holds one count of this clone. The rearrangement links TRBV21-1 to TRBJ2-5; the table's D call, TRBD2, was not checked against the DNA. TRBV21-1 is a documented pseudogene. The CDR3 length is 15 residues. CDR3 sequence (DNA): TGTGCCAGCAGCTGTCCCAGACTGAACCAAGAGACCCAGTACTTC. Amino acids: CASSCPRLNQETQYF.

This chain links TRBV2 with TRBJ1-3, with D hard to call. Looked up from germline, CDR1 is SNHLY and CDR2 is FYNNEI. The CDR3 sequence is 15 residues long. The V end lost 3 bases, the J end lost 0 bases, and 9 bases lay between the germline ends. DNA for the CDR3: TGTGCCAGCAGTGAGTTGGGGAGCTCTGGAAACACCATATATTTT. Amino acid sequence: CASSELGSSGNTIYF.

V and J are TRBV27 and TRBJ2-7; D might be TRBD2 (5 bases). The V gene lost 5 bases and the J gene lost 3 bases, with 11 bases spanning the gap. Germline lookup yields CDR1 MNHEY and CDR2 SMNVEV (reference sequence). CDR3 size: 13 residues. CDR3 coding DNA: TGTGCCAGCAGTCCCAGACGGGACTACGAGCAGTACTTC. It yields the protein CASSPRRDYEQYF.

The gene calls are TRBV29-1 and TRBJ1-2; the D is unclear. V shed 4 bases and J shed 0 bases, with 6 bases lying between them. From germline, CDR1 is SQVTM and CDR2 ANQGSEA. The CDR3 loop spans 12 amino acids. The CDR3 reads CSVVPANYGYTF. The CDR3 DNA sequence: TGCAGCGTTGTTCCCGCTAACTATGGCTACACCTTC.

The chain joins TRBV3-1 (or the pseudogene TRBV3-2) to TRBJ1-6; possible D gene TRBD1, 5 bases. The CDR3 totals 13 residues. Germline lookup yields CDR1 LGHDT and CDR2 YNNKEL (reference sequence). The V end was cut by 1 base, the J end by 8 bases, with 6 bases between. CDR3 region: CASSQGGYSPLHF. DNA of the CDR3: TGTGCCAGCAGCCAAGGGGGGTATTCACCCCTCCACTTT.

This clone came up a few times. The chain is built from TRBV30 and TRBJ2-2, with no clear D. Trimming cost V 4 bases and J 0 bases, with 9 bases left between them. Per the germline V gene, CDR1 is GTSNPN and CDR2 is SVGIG (reference sequence). The CDR3 is made up of 14 amino acids. CDR3 coding DNA: TGTGCCTGGAAAGCGCCAGCGAACACCGGGGAGCTGTTTTTT. Protein: CAWKAPANTGELFF.

This chain connects TRBV10-3 to TRBJ1-2; TRBD1 aligns across 10 bases. CDR1 is ENHRY and CDR2 is SYGVKD in the germline V gene. The CDR3 length is 14 residues. Losses at the gene ends were 6 bases for V and 14 bases for J; bases not matched to a gene: 15. The CDR3 protein is CAISSGQGFRLKTF. In nucleotides, the CDR3 is TGTGCCATCAGCTCGGGACAGGGGTTCCGGCTTAAGACCTTC.

The chain couples TRBV5-1 to TRBJ2-1; 9 nucleotides agree with TRBD2. The CDR3 length is 16 residues. The J segment lost 1 base and the V segment lost 4 bases, leaving 6 bases of the junction unmatched. Germline V gene data show CDR1 as SGHRS and CDR2 as YFSETQ. In DNA form, the CDR3 reads TGCGCCAGCAGCCTGAGCCTAGCGGGGTCCTACAATGAGCAGTTCTTC. Translating gives CASSLSLAGSYNEQFF.